The 4 T cell receptor beta chains given below trace back to one sample, sequenced in a study of T cell responses to AZD1222 COVID-19 vaccine. The data were produced by immunoSEQ multiplex PCR, yet TCRdb's version contains in-frame clones alone and is incomplete. The sample records around 100,000 clones, about 86% being singletons. Sequences were derived from peripheral blood, sampled on day 0 of AZD1222 vaccination. The receptors originated from an adult in good health.

In DNA form, the CDR3 reads TGTGCCAGCAGCTACCACAATTTTGAAGCTTTCTTT. Translated: CASSYHNFEAFF. This chain uses TRBV7-9 with TRBJ1-1, with D unresolved. This CDR3 has 12 residues. Germline V CDR1 and CDR2: SEHNR, FQNEAQ (reference sequence). Trimming pared 4 bases from V and 7 bases from J, leaving 10 bases between.

V is TRBV10-2 and J is TRBJ1-4; no reliable D call. CDR1 and CDR2 (germline): WSHSY, SAAADI. There are 14 residues in the CDR3. Trimming removed 0 bases from V and 5 bases from J, with 7 bases in between. CDR3 sequence reads: CASSESRHNEKLFF. The CDR3 nucleotides read TGCGCCAGCAGTGAGTCTCGCCACAATGAAAAACTGTTTTTT.

The CDR3 protein is CAISEPWLGQAIETTNTGELFF. The CDR3 DNA follows: TGTGCCATCAGTGAGCCGTGGTTGGGGCAGGCAATAGAGACTACGAACACCGGGGAGCTGTTTTTT. This chain connects TRBV10-3 to TRBJ2-2; D may be TRBD1 or TRBD2 (5 bases each). The CDR3 has 22 residues. Trimming took off 2 bases at V and 0 bases at J, with 28 bases between the two ends. CDR1 ENHRY and CDR2 SYGVKD come from the germline V gene.

This chain connects TRBV5-4 to TRBJ1-1; perhaps TRBD1 as D (6 bases). V was clipped by 4 bases and J by 8 bases, with 18 bases between them. This CDR3 contains 14 residues. CDR1 and CDR2 (germline): SGHNT, YYREEE (reference sequence). In nucleotides, the CDR3 is TGTGCCAGCAGCGTCGGACAGCCTTACATCGAAGCTTTCTTT. It yields the protein CASSVGQPYIEAFF.